This T cell receptor beta chain was identified during a study of STAT5B mutations in CD4+ large granular lymphocyte leukemia. Germline assignment: CDR1 LNHDA and CDR2 SQIVND (reference sequence). V lost 1 base to trimming and J lost 6 bases, with 6 bases between them. The CDR3 covers 13 residues. Under the authors' procedure: The detection floor for productive clonotype frequency was 2.59 x 10-5. Profiling relied on immunoSEQ multiplex PCR, and the TCRdb table lists in-frame clones only, not all of them. V and J calls and clone size are as listed in that table; D and trimming were resolved from the DNA. This table holds 37,000 or so clones, nearly 90% found once.

Sequenced sample: CD4+ T cells from blood buffy coats. The chain joins TRBV19 to TRBJ2-2; tentatively, D is TRBD1 (5 bases). This TCR came from a human donor in good health. CDR3 sequence: CASSIARAGELFF. CDR3 bases: TGTGCCAGTAGTATAGCCAGGGCCGGGGAGCTGTTTTTT.